The 24 T cell receptor beta chains below all came from one sample that was sequenced in a study of T cells in Graves' hyperthyroidism and ophthalmopathy. Amplified TCR beta CDR3 regions derived from RNA transcripts. When the TCR CDR3 underwent first-round RT-PCR, the HTBI primer set was used. Each CDR3 protein is one row after TCRdb ran MiXCR on the multiplex PCR reads. The table shows approximately 410,000 distinct CDR3 sequences, with about 15% occurring only once. The specimen sequenced was blood. These receptors all stem from a man younger than 35 with Graves' ophthalmopathy.

V and J are TRBV7-2 and TRBJ1-1, with 8 bases aligning to TRBD1. V dropped 3 bases and J dropped 4; count of bases not matched to a gene: 10. The CDR3 covers 16 residues. The germline V gene encodes CDR1 SGHTA and CDR2 FQGNSA. CDR3 in DNA: TGTGCCAGCAGCTTCGCAGGGGGCAGGAAGTCCACTGAAGCTTTCTTT. Translated: CASSFAGGRKSTEAFF.

This chain connects TRBV4-1 to TRBJ2-7; 7 bases fit TRBD1. The ends lost 1 base at V and 0 bases at J; junction bases unmatched: 3. Looked up from germline, CDR1 is MGHRA and CDR2 is YSYEKL. There are 15 residues in the CDR3. The CDR3 is CASSQADRSSYEQYF. The DNA for the CDR3 is TGCGCCAGCAGCCAAGCGGACAGGAGCTCCTACGAGCAGTACTTC.

This clonotype was seen repeatedly, ten times or more. The rearrangement joins TRBV6-1 to TRBJ1-6; D may be TRBD1 (5 bases). V was pared by 1 base and J by 6 bases, with 10 bases between. In germline, CDR1 is MNHNS, CDR2 SASEGT. This CDR3 has 15 amino acids. DNA of the CDR3: TGTGCCAGCAGTGAAGTGGGGACCCTTAATTCACCCCTCCACTTT. Translation gives CASSEVGTLNSPLHF.

This clonotype was counted once. J is TRBJ2-2 and V is TRBV25-1; 9 bases map to TRBD1. Per germline, CDR1 MGHDK and CDR2 SYGVNS. The CDR3 is 16 amino acids. Unmatched junction bases numbered 7, after V lost 4 bases and J lost 4 bases. The CDR3 DNA reads as TGTGCCAGCAGTGGCGACAGGGGGTATGGCACCGGGGAGCTGTTTTTT. Its protein product is CASSGDRGYGTGELFF.

This clonotype was detected a few times. This chain joins TRBV12-5 and TRBJ1-3, with 7 nucleotides matching TRBD1. This CDR3 has 15 residues. CDR1 and CDR2 (germline): LGHNT, FRNRAP. Trimming removed 4 bases from V and 0 bases from J; junction bases left unmatched: 3. The CDR3 here is CASGWDSSSGNTIYF. Written as DNA, the CDR3 is TGTGCTAGTGGTTGGGACAGCAGCTCTGGAAACACCATATATTTT.

This clonotype has a handful of counts. The chain recombines TRBV27 with TRBJ2-7; D perhaps matches TRBD2 (5 bases). The CDR3 covers 15 residues. The V and J ends lost 0 bases and 1 base respectively, with 10 bases between them. Germline lookup yields CDR1 MNHEY and CDR2 SMNVEV (reference sequence). The DNA for the CDR3 is TGTGCCAGCAGTTTATCGTCCGGGGTTTCCTACGAGCAGTACTTC. As protein: CASSLSSGVSYEQYF.

The CDR3 DNA sequence: TGCAGTGCTTCCGGACGATATAGCAATCAGCCCCAGCATTTT. It translates to CSASGRYSNQPQHF. The gene calls are TRBV20-1 and TRBJ1-5; D is undetermined. The V gene lost 5 bases and the J gene lost 0 bases, with 11 bases spanning the gap. Per the germline V gene, CDR1 is DFQATT and CDR2 is SNEGSKA (reference sequence). This CDR3 contains 14 residues.

This clonotype was seen repeatedly, ten times or more. The chain couples TRBV15 to TRBJ2-1; TRBD1 might be the D (6 bases). The V end was cut by 3 bases, the J end by 1 base, with 13 bases between. The CDR3 covers 16 residues. Germline loops: CDR1 LNHNV, CDR2 YYDKDF (reference sequence). CDR3 in DNA: TGTGCCACCAGCAGTAGGACAGTTGGGTCCTACAATGAGCAGTTCTTC. Protein: CATSSRTVGSYNEQFF.

This clonotype was recorded many times. The chain joins TRBV13 to TRBJ2-7; D is undetermined. V was shortened by 3 bases and J by 6 bases, with 12 bases between the two germline ends. The germline CDR1 and CDR2 sequences are PRHDT and FYEKMQ (reference sequence). The CDR3 is 13 residues long. The CDR3 loop is CASSLADPTEQYF. For the CDR3, the DNA is TGTGCCAGCAGCTTGGCGGACCCTACCGAGCAGTACTTC.

A few counts support this clonotype. The chain couples TRBV6-6 to TRBJ2-7, with 7 bases lining up with TRBD1. Per germline, CDR1 MNHNY and CDR2 SVGAGI (reference sequence). After removal of 2 bases from V and 3 bases from J, the junction contained 10 bases not matched to a gene. The CDR3 contains 16 residues. In DNA form, the CDR3 reads TGTGCCAGCAGTTACGAGGGGGCCGGGCAATACTACGAGCAGTACTTC. Translated, it gives CASSYEGAGQYYEQYF.

The CDR3 sequence is CASSIVVGERSYTDTQYF. The CDR3 DNA reads as TGTGCCAGTAGTATAGTCGTTGGGGAGCGGAGCTACACAGATACGCAGTATTTT. This chain connects TRBV19 to TRBJ2-3; possible D gene TRBD2, 5 bases. With 1 base removed from V and 2 bases from J, the gap between germline ends came to 19 bases. There are 18 residues in the CDR3. CDR1 is LNHDA, CDR2 SQIVND, per germline (reference sequence).

This rearrangement joins TRBV9 to TRBJ1-3; D is perhaps TRBD1 (6 bases). V was pared by 3 bases and J by 4 bases, with 14 bases between. Germline V lookup: CDR1 SGDLS, CDR2 YYNGEE. The CDR3 sequence is 15 residues long. Here the CDR3 reads CASSEEGVYGNTIYF. For the CDR3, the DNA is TGTGCCAGCAGCGAGGAGGGGGTCTACGGAAACACCATATATTTT.

Ten or more counts support this clonotype. The CDR3 region has the DNA TGTGCCATCAGTGAGTCCTGGGGTCACCCCTCGGTTGAGCAGTTCTTC. Translating it yields CAISESWGHPSVEQFF. The genes are TRBV10-3 and TRBJ2-1; D is ambiguous. The CDR3 sequence is 16 residues long. The V end lost 0 bases, the J end lost 9 bases, and 18 bases lay between the germline ends. Germline V lookup: CDR1 ENHRY, CDR2 SYGVKD.

This clonotype was recorded at least ten times. This chain connects TRBV7-6 to TRBJ2-7, with 9 bases matching TRBD2. The trim removed 5 bases at V and 4 bases at J, leaving 9 bases unmatched. The CDR3 is 15 residues long. From germline, CDR1 is SGHVS and CDR2 FNYEAQ. DNA for the CDR3: TGTGCCAGCAGCCCCAGTAGCGGGGGCCTTTACGAGCAGTACTTC. It codes for CASSPSSGGLYEQYF.

This clonotype has a count of ten or more. This chain uses TRBV6-5 with TRBJ2-5; 7 nucleotides line up with TRBD1. Germline V gene lookup returns CDR1 MNHEY and CDR2 SVGAGI. The CDR3 extends over 14 amino acids. J gave up 5 bases and V 2 bases, and 5 bases lay outside the gene matches. CDR3 protein: CASSYTGAWETQYF. The CDR3 nucleotides read TGTGCCAGCAGTTACACAGGGGCCTGGGAGACCCAGTACTTC.

On this clonotype itself: At one of its ends the junction is not consistent with the germline gene, which may arise from a read error. The chain combines TRBV7-2 with TRBJ2-3; D assignment may be TRBD1 or TRBD2 (5 bases each). This CDR3 contains 17 residues. Germline V gene lookup returns CDR1 SGHTA and CDR2 FQGNSA. For the CDR3, the DNA is TGTGCCAGCAGCATAAACTTAAGGGAGTCTAGCACAGGTACGCAGTATTTT. Translation gives CASSINLRESSTGTQYF.

This clonotype has only a few counts. The rearrangement uses TRBV28 and TRBJ1-4, with D perhaps TRBD1 (5 bases). Germline V gives CDR1 MDHEN, CDR2 SYDVKM. This CDR3 region has 13 residues. Trimming removed 6 bases from V and 7 bases from J, with 12 bases in between. Written as DNA, the CDR3 is TGTGCCAGCAGATCCAGGGATAGTGAAAAACTGTTTTTT. This encodes CASRSRDSEKLFF.

Many counts were recorded for this clonotype. Its ends do not fully match the called genes, so a read error is possible. The rearrangement joins TRBV6-2 or TRBV6-3 to TRBJ2-7, with D uncertain. CDR1 MNHEY and CDR2 SVGEGT come from the germline V gene. CDR3 size: 14 residues. CDR3 bases: TGTGCCGGCAGTTTTTTGGGCAGGCTCTACGAGCAGTACTTC. This sequence encodes CAGSFLGRLYEQYF.

In regard to this clonotype: A read error may explain this, as a much larger clone is one base away. The chain joins TRBV18 to TRBJ2-7, with D possibly TRBD2 on 6 matching bases. Germline V gene data show CDR1 as KGHSH and CDR2 as LQKENI. This CDR3 comprises 14 residues. The V end was cut by 5 bases, the J end by 5 bases, with 16 bases between. CDR3 coding DNA: TGTGCCAGCTCAGCCCGTGGGGGGTACCACGAGCAGTACTTC. Residues: CASSARGGYHEQYF.

This clonotype was found many times. The chain uses TRBV24-1 and TRBJ2-7, with TRBD2 as a possible D gene (5 bases). Trimming shortened V by 4 bases and J by 1 base, and 10 bases separated the two germline ends. From germline, CDR1 is KGHDR and CDR2 SFDVKD. CDR3 length: 14 amino acids. The CDR3 loop reads CATSESGGSYEQYF. The CDR3 DNA is TGTGCCACCAGTGAATCTGGCGGGTCCTACGAGCAGTACTTC.

The chain recombines TRBV19 with TRBJ2-4; TRBD2 matches at 11 bases. Per germline, CDR1 LNHDA and CDR2 SQIVND (reference sequence). The CDR3 is 15 residues long. V shed 6 bases, J shed 7 bases, and the junction held 8 bases outside the gene matches. The CDR3 DNA sequence: TGTGCCAGTAGAGAACTAGCGGGGGTATGGAACATTCAGTACTTC. The encoded protein is CASRELAGVWNIQYF. Full variable domain (missing parts from reference TRBV19 and TRBJ2-4): DGGITQSPKYLFRKEGQNVTLSCEQNLNHDAMYWYRQDPGQGLRLIYYSQIVNDFQKGDIAEGYSVSREKKESFPLTVTSAQKNPTAFYLCASRELAGVWNIQYFGAGTRLSVL.

J is TRBJ2-5 and V is TRBV19; 13 bases fit TRBD2. Germline V gene data show CDR1 as LNHDA and CDR2 as SQIVND (reference sequence). This CDR3 has 15 residues. The V segment lost 5 bases and the J segment 2 bases; nucleotides outside the gene matches: 2. The DNA of the CDR3 is TGTGCCAGTAGTGAGGGACTAGCGGGGCAAGAGACCCAGTACTTC. The encoded protein is CASSEGLAGQETQYF. Full variable domain (missing parts from reference TRBV19 and TRBJ2-5): DGGITQSPKYLFRKEGQNVTLSCEQNLNHDAMYWYRQDPGQGLRLIYYSQIVNDFQKGDIAEGYSVSREKKESFPLTVTSAQKNPTAFYLCASSEGLAGQETQYFGPGTRLLVL.

This clonotype was observed a handful of times. V usage is TRBV4-2 and J usage is TRBJ1-5; tentatively, D is TRBD1 (6 bases). This CDR3 has 15 amino acids. Germline V gene lookup returns CDR1 LGHNA and CDR2 YNFKEQ. V lost 1 base, J lost 2 bases, and 9 bases lay in between. CDR3 sequence: CASSQAGEGNQPQHF. As DNA, the CDR3 is TGTGCCAGCAGCCAAGCAGGGGAGGGCAATCAGCCCCAGCATTTT.

This clonotype has at least ten counts. The chain is built from TRBV29-1 and TRBJ2-7, with D tentatively TRBD1 (6 bases). CDR1 SQVTM and CDR2 ANQGSEA come from the germline V gene. CDR3 size: 13 residues. V gave up 4 bases and J gave up 9 bases, with 19 bases separating them. CDR3 sequence (DNA): TGCAGCGTTGCAAGGGACATCTATACGAGGCAGTACTTC. This encodes CSVARDIYTRQYF.